A selection of T cell receptor beta chains follows, all from one sample in a study of T cell responses to AZD1222 COVID-19 vaccine. Generated by immunoSEQ multiplex PCR, the TCRdb table keeps only in-frame clones and is missing some. The sample has some 92,000 clones, about 91% seen once. This specimen consisted of peripheral blood, obtained on day 0 of AZD1222 vaccination. Receptors were obtained from an adult in good health. The CDR3 runs from the conserved cysteine through the conserved F or W. A D gene is named only where the DNA matches it firmly. Expanded clones get a size class; other rows say once, few or many, or leave the size out.

len	v_gene	j_gene	d_gene	abundance	CDR3nt	CDR3aa
14	TRBV28	TRBJ1-1	NA	NA	TGTGCCAGCAGTTTTGGAGCTAAATACACTGAAGCTTTCTTT	CASSFGAKYTEAFF
15	TRBV2	TRBJ2-7	NA	NA	TGTGCCAGCACCACCCGGGGGGCGGTACCCCACGAGCAGTACTTC	CASTTRGAVPHEQYF
15	TRBV27	TRBJ2-5	TRBD1	NA	TGTGCCAGCAGTATCCGGACAGGGGGCCTGGAGACCCAGTACTTC	CASSIRTGGLETQYF
16	TRBV18	TRBJ2-2	NA	NA	TGTGCCAGCTCACTACGGTCGGGGGTGAACACCGGGGAGCTGTTTTTT	CASSLRSGVNTGELFF
16	TRBV4-3	TRBJ1-2	NA	NA	TGCGCCAGCAGCCAAGCGTCTTACGGCTACGACTATGGCTACACCTTC	CASSQASYGYDYGYTF
16	TRBV30	TRBJ1-5	NA	NA	TGTGCCTCCTCTAGGGGGGCGAAGTATAGCAATCAGCCCCAGCATTTT	CASSRGAKYSNQPQHF
14	TRBV6-5	TRBJ1-1	NA	NA	TGTGCCAGCAGTTATCTGCAGGGTGGCACTGAAGCTTTCTTT	CASSYLQGGTEAFF
18	TRBV4-3	TRBJ2-1	NA	NA	TGCGCCAGCAGCCAAAGCCCAAGAGGCTTTTCCTCCTACAATGAGCAGTTCTTC	CASSQSPRGFSSYNEQFF
14	TRBV27	TRBJ2-5	TRBD1	NA	TGTGCCAGCAGTTACGACAGGGTGCAAGAGACCCAATACTTC	CASSYDRVQETQYF
16	TRBV27	TRBJ2-3	TRBD1	once	TGTGCCAGCAGTTTATACGGGACAGGGTTCACAGATACGCAGTATTTT	CASSLYGTGFTDTQYF
16	TRBV18	TRBJ2-1	NA	once	TGTGCCAGCCTGGCGTCCTTGGAAGGGGATGCCAATGAGCAGTTCTTC	CASLASLEGDANEQFF
14	TRBV28	TRBJ2-7	NA	NA	TGTGCCAGCAGGCCCCAGGGGATATCCTACGAGCAGTACTTC	CASRPQGISYEQYF
14	TRBV5-1	TRBJ2-3	TRBD2	NA	TGCGCCAGCAGCTTGGAACTAGCGGGAGATACGCAGTATTTT	CASSLELAGDTQYF
15	TRBV9	TRBJ2-3	TRBD1	NA	TGTGCCAGCAGCGACCGGGACAGGGGGTCAGATACGCAGTATTTT	CASSDRDRGSDTQYF
13	TRBV7-8	TRBJ2-3	NA	NA	TGTGCCAGCAGCTTAGGTGGAGCAGATACGCAGTATTTT	CASSLGGADTQYF
14	TRBV5-6	TRBJ1-6	NA	NA	TGTGCCAGCAGCTCGGACGGATATAATTCACCCCTCCACTTT	CASSSDGYNSPLHF
15	TRBV4-3	TRBJ1-5	TRBD1	NA	TGCGCCAGCAGCCTCGGACAGGGGCCGAATCAGCCCCAGCATTTT	CASSLGQGPNQPQHF
16	TRBV28	TRBJ2-1	TRBD2	NA	TGTGCCAGCAGCAAACTAGCGGGAGGGCCCGGTAATGAGCAGTTCTTC	CASSKLAGGPGNEQFF
13	TRBV11-1	TRBJ1-2	TRBD1	NA	TGTGCCAGCACCGGGGGACAGAACTATGGCTACACCTTC	CASTGGQNYGYTF
17	TRBV5-4	TRBJ2-7	TRBD2	once	TGTGCCAGCAGCCCTGGGACTAGCGGGGAGGTAAACTACGAGCAGTACTTC	CASSPGTSGEVNYEQYF
18	TRBV3-1/TRBV3-2	TRBJ2-2	TRBD1	NA	TGTGCCAGCAGCCACACACTCCCGGGACAGGAGAACACCGGGGAGCTGTTTTTT	CASSHTLPGQENTGELFF
13	TRBV11-3	TRBJ2-3	NA	NA	TGTGCCAGCAGCTTAGATGAGGGCGGTACGCAGTATTTT	CASSLDEGGTQYF
15	TRBV13	TRBJ2-2	NA	NA	TGTGCCAGCAGCCCCCAGGGCCAGAACACCGGGGAGCTGTTTTTT	CASSPQGQNTGELFF
15	TRBV4-3	TRBJ1-2	TRBD1	NA	TGCGCCAGCAGCCAAGATGTACAGGGGTACTATGGCTACACCTTC	CASSQDVQGYYGYTF
14	TRBV5-1	TRBJ2-2	NA	NA	TGCGCCAGCAGCCCCGGGTTCTTAACCGGGGAGCTGTTTTTT	CASSPGFLTGELFF
16	TRBV4-3	TRBJ2-5	NA	NA	TGCGCCAGCAGCCAAGATTACGGGATCGGGTCAGAGACCCAGTACTTC	CASSQDYGIGSETQYF
12	TRBV18	TRBJ2-3	NA	NA	TGTGCCAGCTCACCTTTTACAGATACGCAGTATTTT	CASSPFTDTQYF
18	TRBV11-2	TRBJ2-7	TRBD2	NA	TGTGCCAGCACCAGGTTGGGGATAGCGGGAGGCTTGCATACCGAGCAGTACTTC	CASTRLGIAGGLHTEQYF
14	TRBV27	TRBJ1-5	NA	NA	TGTGCCAGCAGTCCAATGAAGGCTGATCAGCCCCAGCATTTT	CASSPMKADQPQHF
13	TRBV4-1	TRBJ2-1	TRBD2	NA	TGCGCCACACGGGCTAGCGGCTACAATGAGCAGTTCTTC	CATRASGYNEQFF
15	TRBV9	TRBJ1-2	NA	NA	TGTGCCAGCAGCGTAGTAACAGGCGGCCTTTATGGCTACACCTTC	CASSVVTGGLYGYTF
15	TRBV11-1	TRBJ2-1	NA	NA	TGTGCCAGCAGCTTAGCGCTGGGACCCTACAATGAGCAGTTCTTC	CASSLALGPYNEQFF
15	TRBV5-1	TRBJ1-1	TRBD1	NA	TGCGCCAGCAGCTGGACAGGGGGTCTGAACACTGAAGCTTTCTTT	CASSWTGGLNTEAFF
13	TRBV29-1	TRBJ1-1	NA	NA	TGCAGCGTTGATAGGGGCAGGAACACTGAAGCTTTCTTT	CSVDRGRNTEAFF
16	TRBV24-1	TRBJ1-2	TRBD1	NA	TGTGCCACCAGTGACCCCGCAGAAGGGGGCGACTATGGCTACACCTTC	CATSDPAEGGDYGYTF
12	TRBV5-1	TRBJ1-6	NA	NA	TGCGCCAGCAGGATATTGAATTCACCCCTCCACTTT	CASRILNSPLHF
13	TRBV29-1	TRBJ1-2	TRBD1	NA	TGCAGCGTCCCTGGACAGGGGAACTATGGCTACACCTTC	CSVPGQGNYGYTF
15	TRBV7-9	TRBJ2-1	NA	NA	TGTGCCAGATATTCAGGGGAACCCTCCTACAATGAGCAGTTCTTC	CARYSGEPSYNEQFF
14	TRBV19	TRBJ2-2	TRBD1	NA	TGTGCCAGTAGTATAGGGGGACAGTTCGGGGAGCTGTTTTTT	CASSIGGQFGELFF
20	TRBV6-1	TRBJ2-4	TRBD2	NA	TGTGCCAGCAGTGAAGGGAGTGGGGCTAGCGGGCTCCTAGCCAAAAACATTCAGTACTTC	CASSEGSGASGLLAKNIQYF
13	TRBV27	TRBJ2-1	NA	NA	TGTGCCAGCAGTTCTAGCGCCGTGTCGGGGGAGTTCTTC	CASSSSAVSGEFF
16	TRBV7-2	TRBJ1-5	NA	NA	TGTGCCAGCAGCTTGTGGGAGGGTGCGGGAGATCAGCCCCAGCATTTT	CASSLWEGAGDQPQHF
14	TRBV27	TRBJ2-5	TRBD1	NA	TGTGCCAGCAGTTTATCCAAGACAGGGGCGCGCCAGTACTTC	CASSLSKTGARQYF
17	TRBV10-3	TRBJ1-4	TRBD1	NA	TGTGCCATCAGTGACTCCCGAGGACAGGGCATTAATGAAAAACTGTTTTTT	CAISDSRGQGINEKLFF
15	TRBV5-1	TRBJ2-3	NA	NA	TGCGCCAGCAGCTTGGTGGCAGGGGGCACAGATACGCAGTATTTT	CASSLVAGGTDTQYF
14	TRBV11-2	TRBJ1-2	NA	NA	TGTGCCAGCAGCTTAGGTCCAGGGAACTATGGCTACACCTTC	CASSLGPGNYGYTF
14	TRBV28	TRBJ1-5	NA	NA	TGTGCCAGCAGTTACTTTCCTAGCAATCAGCCCCAGCATTTT	CASSYFPSNQPQHF
17	TRBV27	TRBJ1-2	NA	NA	TGTGCCAGCAGTTTATATTCCGGGAGGGCACCTGACTATGGCTACACCTTC	CASSLYSGRAPDYGYTF
16	TRBV5-4	TRBJ1-3	NA	NA	TGTGCCAGCAGCTTTCAGGGAGGAGGCTCTGGAAACACCATATATTTT	CASSFQGGGSGNTIYF
13	TRBV7-2	TRBJ2-1	NA	NA	TGTGCCAGCAGCCCAAAGGGGGTAACTGAGCAGTTCTTC	CASSPKGVTEQFF
13	TRBV6-4	TRBJ2-2	TRBD2	NA	TGTGCCAGCAGTAGCGGGAGCACCGGGGAGCTGTTTTTT	CASSSGSTGELFF
17	TRBV4-1	TRBJ1-1	NA	once	TGCGCCAGCACCTCGTGGAAGGGAGGCCCCATGAACACTGAAGCTTTCTTT	CASTSWKGGPMNTEAFF
15	TRBV2	TRBJ2-1	NA	NA	TGTGCCAGCAATCGTGAGTTCGGCTCCTACAATGAGCAGTTCTTC	CASNREFGSYNEQFF
15	TRBV9	TRBJ2-2	TRBD2	NA	TGTGCCAGCAGCGTGCTAGCGGGAGGACCCGGGGAGCTGTTTTTT	CASSVLAGGPGELFF
17	TRBV27	TRBJ1-1	NA	NA	TGTGCCAGCAGTGGCAACCCCAGTAAAGGAATGAACACTGAAGCTTTCTTT	CASSGNPSKGMNTEAFF
16	TRBV5-4	TRBJ2-5	TRBD2	few	TGTGCCAGCAGCTCGGATCCAGGGAGGGCGCAAGAGACCCAGTACTTC	CASSSDPGRAQETQYF
17	TRBV19	TRBJ2-4	NA	NA	TGTGCCAGTACCTATTCGAAAGTGACAAACGCCAAAAACATTCAGTACTTC	CASTYSKVTNAKNIQYF
12	TRBV12-3/TRBV12-4	TRBJ1-2	NA	NA	TGTGCCAGCGGGTTGTTTAACTATGGCTACACCTTC	CASGLFNYGYTF
14	TRBV7-9	TRBJ1-6	NA	once	TGTGCCAGCAGCTTAGAGGGTTACAATTCACCCCTCCACTTT	CASSLEGYNSPLHF
15	TRBV29-1	TRBJ1-1	NA	NA	TGCAGCGTAGATGTTCATACAGGGAGGGCCACTGAAGCTTTCTTT	CSVDVHTGRATEAFF